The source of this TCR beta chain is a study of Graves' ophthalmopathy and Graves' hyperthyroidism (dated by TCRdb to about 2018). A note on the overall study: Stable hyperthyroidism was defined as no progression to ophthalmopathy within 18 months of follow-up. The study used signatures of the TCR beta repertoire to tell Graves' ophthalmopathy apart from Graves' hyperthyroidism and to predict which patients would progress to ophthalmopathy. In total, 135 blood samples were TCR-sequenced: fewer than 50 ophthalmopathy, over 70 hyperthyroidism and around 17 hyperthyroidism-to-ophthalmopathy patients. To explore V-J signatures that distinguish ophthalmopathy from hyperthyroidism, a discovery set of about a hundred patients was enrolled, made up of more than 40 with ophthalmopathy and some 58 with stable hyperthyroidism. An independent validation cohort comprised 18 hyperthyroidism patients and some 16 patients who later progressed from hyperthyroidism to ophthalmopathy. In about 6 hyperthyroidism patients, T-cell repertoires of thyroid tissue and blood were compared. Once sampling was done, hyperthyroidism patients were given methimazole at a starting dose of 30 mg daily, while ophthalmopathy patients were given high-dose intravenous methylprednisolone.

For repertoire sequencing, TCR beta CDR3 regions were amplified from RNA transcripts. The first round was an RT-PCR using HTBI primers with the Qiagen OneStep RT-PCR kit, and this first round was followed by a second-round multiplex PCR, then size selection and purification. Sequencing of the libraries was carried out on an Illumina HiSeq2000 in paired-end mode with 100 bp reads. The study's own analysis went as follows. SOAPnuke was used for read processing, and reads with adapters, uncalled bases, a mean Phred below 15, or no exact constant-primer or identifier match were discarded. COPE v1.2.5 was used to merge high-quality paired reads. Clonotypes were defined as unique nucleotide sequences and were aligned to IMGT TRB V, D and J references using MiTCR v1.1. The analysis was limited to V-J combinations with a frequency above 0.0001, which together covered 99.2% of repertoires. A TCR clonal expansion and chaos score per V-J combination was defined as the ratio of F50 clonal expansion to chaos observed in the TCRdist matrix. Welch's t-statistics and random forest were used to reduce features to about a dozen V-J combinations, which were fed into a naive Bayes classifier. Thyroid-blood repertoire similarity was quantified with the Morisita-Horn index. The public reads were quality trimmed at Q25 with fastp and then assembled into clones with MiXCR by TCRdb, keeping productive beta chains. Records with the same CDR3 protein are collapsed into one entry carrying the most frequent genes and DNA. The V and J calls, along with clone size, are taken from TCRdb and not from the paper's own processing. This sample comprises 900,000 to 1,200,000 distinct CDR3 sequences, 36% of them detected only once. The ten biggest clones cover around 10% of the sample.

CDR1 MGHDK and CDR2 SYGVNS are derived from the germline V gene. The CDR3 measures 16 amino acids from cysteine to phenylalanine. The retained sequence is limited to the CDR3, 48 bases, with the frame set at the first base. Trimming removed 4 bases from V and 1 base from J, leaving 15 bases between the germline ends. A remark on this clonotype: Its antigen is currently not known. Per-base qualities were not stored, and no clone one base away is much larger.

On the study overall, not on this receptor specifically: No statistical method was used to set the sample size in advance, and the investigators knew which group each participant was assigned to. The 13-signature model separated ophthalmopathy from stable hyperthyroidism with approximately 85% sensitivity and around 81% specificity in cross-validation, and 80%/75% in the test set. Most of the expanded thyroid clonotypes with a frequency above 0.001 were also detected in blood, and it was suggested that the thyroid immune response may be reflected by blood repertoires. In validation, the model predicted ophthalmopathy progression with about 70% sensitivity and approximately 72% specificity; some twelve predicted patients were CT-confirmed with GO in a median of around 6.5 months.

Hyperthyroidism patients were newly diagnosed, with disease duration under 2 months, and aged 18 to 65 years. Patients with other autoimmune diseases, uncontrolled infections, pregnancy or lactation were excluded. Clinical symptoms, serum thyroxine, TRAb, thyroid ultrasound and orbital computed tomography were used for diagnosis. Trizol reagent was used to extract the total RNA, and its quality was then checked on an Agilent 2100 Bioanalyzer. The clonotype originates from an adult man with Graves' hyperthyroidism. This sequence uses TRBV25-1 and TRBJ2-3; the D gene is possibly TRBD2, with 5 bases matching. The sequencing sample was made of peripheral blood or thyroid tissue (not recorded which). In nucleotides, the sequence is TGTGCCAGCAGTGCTCTAGCCGGCGAAGGCACAGATACGCAGTATTTT. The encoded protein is CASSALAGEGTDTQYF.